This T cell receptor beta chain originates from a study of human T cells and chemical hapten exposure. Study background: Small pooled library volume differences mainly caused per-sample TCR yield variation.

Documented time point: healthy volunteer bleed at 6 weeks. Extraction yielded total RNA from whole blood (unfractionated). V trimming: 0 bases; J trimming: 6 bases; junction bases outside the gene matches: 4. Germline loops: CDR1 LGHNA, CDR2 YSLEER. This CDR3 is built from 15 residues. TCRdb independently ran MiXCR on the RACE reads; one entry per CDR3 protein. The sample records more than 75,000 distinct CDR3 sequences, over 8.5% being singletons. Sequencing used whole blood. The TCR was taken from a male donor in good health. Some clones in this sample may be carry-over from other donors' samples. V and J are TRBV4-3 and TRBJ1-2, with 10 bases matching TRBD1. The CDR3 sequence is CASSQDGTGADGYTF. For the CDR3, the DNA is TGCGCCAGCAGCCAAGACGGGACAGGGGCTGATGGCTACACCTTC.